This T cell receptor beta chain was identified in a study of cytomegalovirus exposure and HLA in healthy donors. Study-wide background: As released early, the data held approximately 80 million unique TCRs from HLA-typed donors.

This clone has just a few counts. The CDR3 has 17 residues. Germline CDR1 is SGHDT and CDR2 is YYEEEE. Trimming took 2 bases from V and 0 from J, leaving 16 bases between them. PCR was performed using 60 Vbeta and 13 Jbeta primers. Profiled with immunoSEQ multiplex PCR; TCRdb holds only in-frame clones, not every one. Among 120,000 or so clones listed, about 83% were seen once. The sequence was collected from a man aged 30 to 39 in good health and CMV-seronegative. This sequence joins TRBV5-6 and TRBJ2-3; possible D gene TRBD2, 7 bases. Sequencing was carried out using PBMCs. CDR3 in DNA: TGTGCCAGCAGCTTCCTGGGAGGGGGGTATAGCACAGATACGCAGTATTTT. Translated: CASSFLGGGYSTDTQYF.